What follows describes a single T cell receptor (beta chain). The record originates from a study of blood T cell repertoires in COVID-19. Whole-study context: Material from acute and convalescent COVID-19 was sourced from the United States, Italy and Spain.

In the authors' workflow: Nucleated cell number was recorded as an estimate derived from reference gene primer amplification. Data came from immunoSEQ multiplex PCR; TCRdb stores just in-frame clones and leaves some out. V and J calls and clone size follow that table, whereas D and trimming were derived from the DNA. The sample includes 350,000 to 450,000 clones, 70% to 90% seen only once; the top ten take approximately 2.4%. Seattle researchers signed up patients amid active infection and tracked them longitudinally. V was pared by 6 bases and J by 0 bases, with 8 bases of the junction left unmatched. The CDR3 loop spans 16 amino acids. Germline V CDR1 and CDR2: LGHNT, FRNRAP.

What was sequenced was peripheral blood. This chain links TRBV12-5 with TRBJ1-3; 7 bases are shared with TRBD1. This receptor was identified in a woman aged 55 to 70 with COVID-19, enrolled during active disease. The CDR3 region is CASGGEQGLSGNTIYF. The CDR3 region has the DNA TGTGCTAGTGGGGGGGAACAGGGGCTCTCTGGAAACACCATATATTTT.